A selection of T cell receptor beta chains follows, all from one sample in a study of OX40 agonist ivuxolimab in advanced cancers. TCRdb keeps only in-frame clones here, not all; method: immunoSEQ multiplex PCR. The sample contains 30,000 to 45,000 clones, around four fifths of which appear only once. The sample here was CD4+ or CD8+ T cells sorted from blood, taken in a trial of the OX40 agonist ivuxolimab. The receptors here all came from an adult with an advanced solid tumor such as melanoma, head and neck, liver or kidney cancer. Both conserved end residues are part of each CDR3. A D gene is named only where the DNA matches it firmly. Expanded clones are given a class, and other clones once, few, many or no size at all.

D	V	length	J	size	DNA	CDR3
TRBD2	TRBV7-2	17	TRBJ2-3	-	TGTGCCAGCAGCTTAGGAGGTAGCGGGAGTTTGAAAGATACGCAGTATTTT	CASSLGGSGSLKDTQYF
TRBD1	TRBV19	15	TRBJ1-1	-	TGTGCCAGTACTAAAGGTACCACAGGGGTGACTGAAGCTTTCTTT	CASTKGTTGVTEAFF
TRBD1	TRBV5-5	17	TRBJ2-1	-	TGTGCCAGCAGCTTGGCCTCCGGGACAGGGTATTGGGATGAGCAGTTCTTC	CASSLASGTGYWDEQFF
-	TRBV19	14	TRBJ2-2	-	TGTGCCAGTACCGCACAGGTAAACACCGGGGAGCTGTTTTTT	CASTAQVNTGELFF
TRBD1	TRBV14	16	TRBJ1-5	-	TGTGCCAGCAGCCAAGAAGGCAGGGGGCGCAATCAGCCCCAGCATTTT	CASSQEGRGRNQPQHF
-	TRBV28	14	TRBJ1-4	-	TGTGCCAGCAGCCGGGCCCTCTCTTCCGAAAAACTGTTTTTT	CASSRALSSEKLFF
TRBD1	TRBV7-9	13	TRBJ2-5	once	TGTGCCAGCCCGGGACAGGATCAAGAGACCCAGTACTTC	CASPGQDQETQYF
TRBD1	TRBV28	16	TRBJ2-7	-	TGTGCCAGCAGTTCAGTAGGGGACAGGTCATCCTACGAGCAGTACTTC	CASSSVGDRSSYEQYF
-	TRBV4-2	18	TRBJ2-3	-	TGTGCCAGCAGCCAAGCACGGCCAACAGGTCTCAGCACAGATACGCAGTATTTT	CASSQARPTGLSTDTQYF
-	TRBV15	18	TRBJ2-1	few	TGTGCCACCAGCAGAATAGTTGGAGCGGTGATCTCCTACAATGAGCAGTTCTTC	CATSRIVGAVISYNEQFF
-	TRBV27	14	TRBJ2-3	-	TGTGCCAGCAGATACAGCCCCTATCAGGATACGCAGTATTTT	CASRYSPYQDTQYF
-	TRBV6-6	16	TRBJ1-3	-	TGTGCCAGCACCGACCAAGGGGACGGGAGAGGAAACACCATATATTTT	CASTDQGDGRGNTIYF
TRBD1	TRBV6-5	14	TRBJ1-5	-	TGTGCCAGCAGGGGGGGGACAGGCAATCAGCCCCAGCATTTT	CASRGGTGNQPQHF
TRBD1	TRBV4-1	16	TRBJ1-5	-	TGCGCCAGCAGCCAGGTGGGACAGGGCGGCAATCAGCCCCAGCATTTT	CASSQVGQGGNQPQHF
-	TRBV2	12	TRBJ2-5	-	TGTGCCAGCGGAAAAAGGATAGAGACCCAGTACTTC	CASGKRIETQYF
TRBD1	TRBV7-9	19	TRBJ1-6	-	TGTGCCAGCAGCTTATGGAGGACAGGGGAAGGGTCCTATAATTCACCCCTCCACTTT	CASSLWRTGEGSYNSPLHF
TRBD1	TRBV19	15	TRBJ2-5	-	TGTGCCAGTAGTATGCTCGGGACAGCCGGAGAGACCCAGTACTTC	CASSMLGTAGETQYF
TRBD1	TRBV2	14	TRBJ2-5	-	TGTGCCAGCAGTGTGTACAGGGGGCAAGAGACCCAGTACTTC	CASSVYRGQETQYF
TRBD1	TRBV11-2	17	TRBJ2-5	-	TGTGCCAGCAGCTCTCTTAGGGGGACAGCTGAAACTCAGACCCAGTACTTC	CASSSLRGTAETQTQYF
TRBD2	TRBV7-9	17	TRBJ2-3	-	TGTGCCAGCAGCGGACGATCGACTAGCGGGTTCACAGATACGCAGTATTTT	CASSGRSTSGFTDTQYF
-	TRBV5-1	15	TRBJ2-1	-	TGCGCCAGCAGCTTGGTACAGGTAACCTACAATGAGCAGTTCTTC	CASSLVQVTYNEQFF
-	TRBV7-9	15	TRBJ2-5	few	TGTGCCAGCAGCTTCGACAGCCATAGACAAGAGACCCAGTACTTC	CASSFDSHRQETQYF
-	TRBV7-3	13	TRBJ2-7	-	TGTGCCAGCAGTATTAAAGAGCCCTACGAGCAGTACTTC	CASSIKEPYEQYF
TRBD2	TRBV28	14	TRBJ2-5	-	TGTGCCAGCAGTTTGGGGGGGGGCCAAGAGACCCAGTACTTC	CASSLGGGQETQYF
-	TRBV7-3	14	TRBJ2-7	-	TGTGCCAGCAGTCAGGGGGGAGGTATCGACGAGCAGTACTTC	CASSQGGGIDEQYF
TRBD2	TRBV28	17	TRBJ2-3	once	TGTGCCAGCAGTTCCCCGACTAGCGGGGGACGCACAGATACGCAGTATTTT	CASSSPTSGGRTDTQYF
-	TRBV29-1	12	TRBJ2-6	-	TGCAGCGTTGATAGGTCAGGCCCCCTCCTGACTTTC	CSVDRSGPLLTF
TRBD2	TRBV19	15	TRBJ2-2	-	TGTGCCAGTAGCACTAGCGGGGGGAACACCGGGGAGCTGTTTTTT	CASSTSGGNTGELFF
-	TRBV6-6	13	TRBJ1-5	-	TGTGCCAGCAGTTTTGAGGGCAAGGCGCCCCAGCATTTT	CASSFEGKAPQHF
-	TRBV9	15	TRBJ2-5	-	TGTGCCAGCAGCGTAGGGGGGACTCAGGGGGAGACCCAGTACTTC	CASSVGGTQGETQYF
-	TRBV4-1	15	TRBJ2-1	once	TGCGCCAGCAGCCAAGGGCGCCTCTCCTACAATGAGCAGTTCTTC	CASSQGRLSYNEQFF
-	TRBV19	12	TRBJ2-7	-	TGTGCCAGTAGTATCCTAGCAGGCGAGCAGTACTTC	CASSILAGEQYF
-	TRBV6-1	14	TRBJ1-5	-	TGTGCCAGCAGTGAAATGGAGGGAAGCCAGCCCCAGCATTTT	CASSEMEGSQPQHF
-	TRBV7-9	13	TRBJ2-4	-	TGTGCCAGCAGCCCGCGACAGAGGGACATTCAGTACTTC	CASSPRQRDIQYF
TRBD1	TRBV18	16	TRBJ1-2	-	TGTGCCAGCTCACCGGGACCGACAGGGGCTAACTATGGCTACACCTTC	CASSPGPTGANYGYTF
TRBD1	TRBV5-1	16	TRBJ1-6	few	TGCGCCAGCACCCGGGACAGCCCGAACTATAATTCACCCCTCCACTTT	CASTRDSPNYNSPLHF
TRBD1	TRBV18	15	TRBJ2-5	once	TGTGCCAGCTCGGCGGGGGACAGGGTTCGAGAGACCCAGTACTTC	CASSAGDRVRETQYF
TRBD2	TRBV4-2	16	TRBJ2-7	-	TGTGCCAGCAGCCAAGACCTAAGCGGGGTCTTGAGCGAGCAGTACTTC	CASSQDLSGVLSEQYF
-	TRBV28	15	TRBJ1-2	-	TGTGCCAGCAGTCTCGTAGGGGGAGGGATCTATGGCTACACCTTC	CASSLVGGGIYGYTF
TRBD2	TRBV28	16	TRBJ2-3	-	TGTGCCAGCAGTTTTCAAGCGGGGGGGCGAGGAGATACGCAGTATTTT	CASSFQAGGRGDTQYF
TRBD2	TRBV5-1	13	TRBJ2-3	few	TGCGCCAGCAGCTTCTGGACTAGCGGCCCTGAGTATTTT	CASSFWTSGPEYF
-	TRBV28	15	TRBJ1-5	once	TGTGCCAGCAGTACCCTAGGGAAGGGCAATCAGCCCCAGCATTTT	CASSTLGKGNQPQHF
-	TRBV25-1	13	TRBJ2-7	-	TGTGCCAGCAGGGCGGGGTTAATCCACGAGCAGTACTTC	CASRAGLIHEQYF
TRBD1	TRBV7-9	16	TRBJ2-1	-	TGTGCCAGCAGCACGCCGGGACAGGGAAGAGGAAATGAGCAGTTCTTC	CASSTPGQGRGNEQFF
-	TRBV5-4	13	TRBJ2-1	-	TGTGCCAGCAGCTTGTATATGATAGATGAGCAGTTCTTC	CASSLYMIDEQFF
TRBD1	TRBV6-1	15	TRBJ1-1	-	TGTGCCAGCAGTGAGATGACAGGGTCGAACACTGAAGCTTTCTTT	CASSEMTGSNTEAFF
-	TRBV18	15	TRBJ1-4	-	TGTGCCAGCTCACCGGGACTTAACTTCGGTGAAAAACTGTTTTTT	CASSPGLNFGEKLFF
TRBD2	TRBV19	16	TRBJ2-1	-	TGTGCCAGTAGCCCGACCCGTACTAGCGGGAGCTATGAGCAGTTCTTC	CASSPTRTSGSYEQFF
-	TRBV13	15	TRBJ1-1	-	TGTGCCAGCAGCAAATACAGTTACGGGGGCGCGGAGGCTTTCTTT	CASSKYSYGGAEAFF
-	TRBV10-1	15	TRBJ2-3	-	TGCGCCAGCAGTGTCGACAACCCCTCCACAGATACGCAGTATTTT	CASSVDNPSTDTQYF
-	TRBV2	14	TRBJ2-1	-	TGTGCCAGTTTTCCGGGCCCGGAGGGCAATGAGCAGTTCTTC	CASFPGPEGNEQFF
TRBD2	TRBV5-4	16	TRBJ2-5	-	TGTGCCAGCAGCCACGTTAGCGGGGGCGGGGAAGAGACCCAGTACTTC	CASSHVSGGGEETQYF
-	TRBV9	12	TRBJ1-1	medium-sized	TGTGCCAGGGATAAGTGGAACACTGAAGCTTTCTTT	CARDKWNTEAFF